These T cell receptor beta chains were read from a single sample in a study of CD8 T cells in Susac syndrome. TCRdb re-called the immunoSEQ multiplex PCR reads with MiXCR, one entry per CDR3 protein. Of 200,000 to 250,000 distinct CDR3 sequences listed, 95% are singletons. The sequenced sample consisted of CD4+ T cells from PBMCs. The receptors were sampled from a human donor with multiple sclerosis. Each CDR3 is given with its conserved first and last residue. Fields, in order: D gene, clone size, V gene, J gene, CDR3 DNA, CDR3 protein. The D gene is left open where the match is weak. Clone size is shown for a subset of rows, as once, few, many or a class of expanded clone.

d_gene: -
abundance: -
v_gene: TRBV20-1
j_gene: TRBJ1-1
CDR3nt: TGCAGTCCTACAGGAACGAACACTGAAGCTTTCTTT
CDR3aa: CSPTGTNTEAFF

d_gene: -
abundance: -
v_gene: TRBV11-1
j_gene: TRBJ1-1
CDR3nt: TGTGCCAGCAGCCCGGAAGGGGAGAACACTGAAGCTTTCTTT
CDR3aa: CASSPEGENTEAFF

d_gene: TRBD2
abundance: -
v_gene: TRBV18
j_gene: TRBJ2-7
CDR3nt: TGTGCCAGCTCAAGTAGCGGGGGGTTCTCCTACGAGCAGTACTTC
CDR3aa: CASSSSGGFSYEQYF

d_gene: -
abundance: -
v_gene: TRBV5-6
j_gene: TRBJ2-5
CDR3nt: TGTGCCAGCAGCTTGGGGGGTGCTCAAGAGACCCAGTACTTC
CDR3aa: CASSLGGAQETQYF

d_gene: -
abundance: -
v_gene: TRBV20-1
j_gene: TRBJ1-1
CDR3nt: TGCAGTGCTGCGGGAGGTGCGAACACTGAAGCTTTCTTT
CDR3aa: CSAAGGANTEAFF

d_gene: TRBD2
abundance: -
v_gene: TRBV6-6
j_gene: TRBJ2-1
CDR3nt: TGTGCCAGCAGCTCTGGACTAGCCTTGTACAATGAGCAGTTCTTC
CDR3aa: CASSSGLALYNEQFF

d_gene: -
abundance: -
v_gene: TRBV6-5
j_gene: TRBJ1-1
CDR3nt: TGTGCCAGCAGGCCAACAGGCCTGGAGGGAGCTTTCTTT
CDR3aa: CASRPTGLEGAFF

d_gene: -
abundance: -
v_gene: TRBV29-1
j_gene: TRBJ2-3
CDR3nt: TGCAGCGTTGAAGAAGGGATAGATACGCAGTATTTT
CDR3aa: CSVEEGIDTQYF

d_gene: -
abundance: -
v_gene: TRBV18
j_gene: TRBJ2-3
CDR3nt: TGTGCCAGCTCACCCCGGGCCTACACAGATACGCAGTATTTT
CDR3aa: CASSPRAYTDTQYF

d_gene: -
abundance: -
v_gene: TRBV5-1
j_gene: TRBJ1-5
CDR3nt: TGCGCCAGCAGCTTGGAAGGAGGAGGAGGAAATCAGCCCCAGCATTTT
CDR3aa: CASSLEGGGGNQPQHF

d_gene: -
abundance: -
v_gene: TRBV29-1
j_gene: TRBJ2-3
CDR3nt: TGCAGCGTTGGCCATCTAACGTTCGGTGCAGATACGCAGTATTTT
CDR3aa: CSVGHLTFGADTQYF

d_gene: TRBD2
abundance: -
v_gene: TRBV20-1
j_gene: TRBJ2-1
CDR3nt: TGCAGTGCTAGCCGGCCAGCGGGGGGCAATGAGCAGTTCTTC
CDR3aa: CSASRPAGGNEQFF

d_gene: TRBD2
abundance: -
v_gene: TRBV3-1
j_gene: TRBJ2-5
CDR3nt: TGTGCCAGCAGCCAAGATACGGGGGGAGGGACCCAGTACTTC
CDR3aa: CASSQDTGGGTQYF

d_gene: -
abundance: -
v_gene: TRBV15
j_gene: TRBJ2-7
CDR3nt: TGTGCCACCAGCAGAGATTCAGGGGACTCTCCCTACGAGCAGTACTTC
CDR3aa: CATSRDSGDSPYEQYF

d_gene: TRBD2
abundance: -
v_gene: TRBV7-3
j_gene: TRBJ2-3
CDR3nt: TGTGCCAGCAGCAGCCAGGCTGCTAGCGGGGGCACAGATACGCAGTATTTT
CDR3aa: CASSSQAASGGTDTQYF

d_gene: -
abundance: -
v_gene: TRBV6-5
j_gene: TRBJ2-7
CDR3nt: TGTGCCAGCAGTTACTCGCTGGAGGGTAACCGACAGTACTTC
CDR3aa: CASSYSLEGNRQYF

d_gene: -
abundance: -
v_gene: TRBV7-9
j_gene: TRBJ2-1
CDR3nt: TGTGCCAGCAGCCCACGACTCCGGGACAACTCCTACAATGAGCAGTTCTTC
CDR3aa: CASSPRLRDNSYNEQFF

d_gene: -
abundance: once
v_gene: TRBV20-1
j_gene: TRBJ2-7
CDR3nt: TGCAGTGCTAGAGATCCGGGGAACTACGAGCAGTACTTC
CDR3aa: CSARDPGNYEQYF

d_gene: TRBD1
abundance: -
v_gene: TRBV30
j_gene: TRBJ1-6
CDR3nt: TGTGCCTCGGGACAGGGCCCTTCACCCCTCCACTTT
CDR3aa: CASGQGPSPLHF

d_gene: -
abundance: -
v_gene: TRBV29-1
j_gene: TRBJ1-2
CDR3nt: TGCAGCGTTGGGGCAGGAGCTAACTATGGCTACACCTTC
CDR3aa: CSVGAGANYGYTF

d_gene: -
abundance: -
v_gene: TRBV2
j_gene: TRBJ1-1
CDR3nt: TGTGCCAGCAGTTCCTATGCTGAAGCTTTCTTT
CDR3aa: CASSSYAEAFF

d_gene: TRBD2
abundance: -
v_gene: TRBV7-2
j_gene: TRBJ2-7
CDR3nt: TGTGCCAGCAGCTTACGGGGTAGCGGGGGGCTCCCCTACGAGCAGTACTTC
CDR3aa: CASSLRGSGGLPYEQYF

d_gene: TRBD2
abundance: -
v_gene: TRBV6-6
j_gene: TRBJ2-5
CDR3nt: TGTGCCAGCCGACCCACTAGCGGGGGGGAAGAGACCCAGTACTTC
CDR3aa: CASRPTSGGEETQYF

d_gene: TRBD2
abundance: -
v_gene: TRBV2
j_gene: TRBJ2-5
CDR3nt: TGTGCCATCTCTAGCGGGGTTTCCAAAGAGACCCAGTACTTC
CDR3aa: CAISSGVSKETQYF

d_gene: TRBD2
abundance: once
v_gene: TRBV30
j_gene: TRBJ2-1
CDR3nt: TGTGCCTGGAGAACTAGCGGGGGGACCGGTGAGCAGTTCTTC
CDR3aa: CAWRTSGGTGEQFF

d_gene: -
abundance: -
v_gene: TRBV7-9
j_gene: TRBJ1-6
CDR3nt: TGTGCCAGCAGCCCGGGACTGAATTCACCCCTCCACTTT
CDR3aa: CASSPGLNSPLHF